The sequence of this T cell receptor beta chain was determined in a study of T cell responses to AZD1222 COVID-19 vaccine. TCRdb's table, derived via immunoSEQ multiplex PCR, lists solely in-frame clones and lacks some. The sample yields over 100,000 clones, about 87% seen once. The sample consisted of peripheral blood, taken 28 days after the second AZD1222 dose. The TCR sequence derives from an adult who received the AZD1222 COVID-19 vaccine.

The CDR3 sequence is CASSYAPDRHNEKLFF. The CDR3 DNA reads TGTGCCAGCAGTTACGCCCCTGACAGGCATAATGAAAAACTGTTTTTT. The chain joins TRBV6-5 to TRBJ1-4; D might be TRBD1 (6 bases). Trimming stripped 2 bases from V and 4 bases from J, with 14 bases between. CDR1 MNHEY and CDR2 SVGAGI come from the germline V gene. The CDR3 has 16 residues.